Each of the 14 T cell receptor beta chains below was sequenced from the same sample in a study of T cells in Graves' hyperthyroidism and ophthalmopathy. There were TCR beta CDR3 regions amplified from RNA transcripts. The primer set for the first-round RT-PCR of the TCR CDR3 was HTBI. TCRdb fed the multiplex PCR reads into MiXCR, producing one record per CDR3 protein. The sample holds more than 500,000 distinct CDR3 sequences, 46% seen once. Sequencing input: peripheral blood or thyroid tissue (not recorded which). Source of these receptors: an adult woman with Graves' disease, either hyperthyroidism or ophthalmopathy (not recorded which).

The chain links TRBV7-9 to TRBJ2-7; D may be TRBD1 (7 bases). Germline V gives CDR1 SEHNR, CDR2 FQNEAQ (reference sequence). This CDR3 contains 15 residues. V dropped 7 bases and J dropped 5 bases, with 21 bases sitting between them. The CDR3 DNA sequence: TGTGCCAGCAAACGTAGTAGGGGGCAGCGGGACGAGCAGTACTTC. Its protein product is CASKRSRGQRDEQYF.

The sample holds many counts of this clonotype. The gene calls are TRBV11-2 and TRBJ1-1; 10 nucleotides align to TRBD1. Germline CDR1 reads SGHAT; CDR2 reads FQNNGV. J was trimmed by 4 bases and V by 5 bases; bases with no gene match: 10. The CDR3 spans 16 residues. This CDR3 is CASSPRDRGFPTEAFF. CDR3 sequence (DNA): TGTGCCAGCAGCCCCCGGGACAGGGGATTTCCCACTGAAGCTTTCTTT.

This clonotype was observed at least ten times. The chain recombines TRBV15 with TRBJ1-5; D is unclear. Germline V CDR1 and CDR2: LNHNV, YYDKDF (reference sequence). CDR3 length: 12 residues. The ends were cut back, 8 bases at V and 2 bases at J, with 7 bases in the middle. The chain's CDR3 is CATRRGNQPQHF. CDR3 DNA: TGTGCCACCCGGAGGGGCAATCAGCCCCAGCATTTT.

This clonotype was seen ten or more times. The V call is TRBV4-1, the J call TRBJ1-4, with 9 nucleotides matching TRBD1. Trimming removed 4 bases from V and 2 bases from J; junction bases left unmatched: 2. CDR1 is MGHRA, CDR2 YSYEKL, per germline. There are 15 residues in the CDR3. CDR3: CASSRTGATNEKLFF. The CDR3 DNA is TGCGCCAGCAGCCGGACAGGGGCCACTAATGAAAAACTGTTTTTT.

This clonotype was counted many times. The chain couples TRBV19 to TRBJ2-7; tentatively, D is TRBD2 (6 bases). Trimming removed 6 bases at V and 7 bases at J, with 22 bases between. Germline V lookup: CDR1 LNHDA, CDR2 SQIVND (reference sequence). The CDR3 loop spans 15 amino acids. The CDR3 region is CASRRTFRGADEQYF. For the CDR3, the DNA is TGTGCCAGTAGACGGACATTCCGCGGGGCGGATGAGCAGTACTTC.

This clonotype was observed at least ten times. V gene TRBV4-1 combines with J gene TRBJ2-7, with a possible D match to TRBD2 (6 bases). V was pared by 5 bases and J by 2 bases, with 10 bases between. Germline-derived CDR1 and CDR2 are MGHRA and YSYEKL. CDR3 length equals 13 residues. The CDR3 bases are TGCGCCAGCAGCTACGGGGGAGCCTACGAGCAGTACTTC. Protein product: CASSYGGAYEQYF.

The CDR3 nucleotides read TGTGCCAGCAGCCGCGCAGGGGGCCCGAACACCGGGGAGACCCAGTACTTC. Translation gives CASSRAGGPNTGETQYF. The V and J genes are TRBV7-2 and TRBJ2-5; 8 nucleotides line up with TRBD1. This CDR3 spans 17 amino acids. V was pared by 5 bases and J by 5 bases, with 16 bases of the junction left unmatched. Germline V gives CDR1 SGHTA, CDR2 FQGNSA.

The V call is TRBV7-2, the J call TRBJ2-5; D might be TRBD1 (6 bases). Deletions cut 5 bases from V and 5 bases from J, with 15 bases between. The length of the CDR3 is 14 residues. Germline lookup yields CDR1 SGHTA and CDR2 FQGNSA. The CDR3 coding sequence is TGTGCCAGCAGCGTACAGGGCGTGCGGGAGACCCAGTACTTC. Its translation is CASSVQGVRETQYF.

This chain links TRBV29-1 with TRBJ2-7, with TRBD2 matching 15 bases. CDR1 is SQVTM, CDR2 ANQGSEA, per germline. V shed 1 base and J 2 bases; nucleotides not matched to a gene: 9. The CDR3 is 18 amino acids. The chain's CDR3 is CSVEAGTSGGSPTYEQYF. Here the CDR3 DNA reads TGCAGCGTTGAAGCAGGGACTAGCGGGGGGTCACCGACCTACGAGCAGTACTTC.

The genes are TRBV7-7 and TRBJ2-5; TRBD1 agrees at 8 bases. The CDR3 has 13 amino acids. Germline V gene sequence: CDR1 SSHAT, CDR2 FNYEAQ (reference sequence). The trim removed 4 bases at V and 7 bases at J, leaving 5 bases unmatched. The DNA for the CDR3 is TGTGCCAGCAGCTCATATACAGGGGGGACCCAGTACTTC. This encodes CASSSYTGGTQYF.

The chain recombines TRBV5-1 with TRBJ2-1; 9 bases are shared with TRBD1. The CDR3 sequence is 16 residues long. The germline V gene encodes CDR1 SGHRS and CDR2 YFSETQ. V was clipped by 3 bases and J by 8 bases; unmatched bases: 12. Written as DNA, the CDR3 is TGCGCCAGCAGCTGGGGACCGGGACAGGGAAATTATGAGCAGTTCTTC. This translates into CASSWGPGQGNYEQFF.

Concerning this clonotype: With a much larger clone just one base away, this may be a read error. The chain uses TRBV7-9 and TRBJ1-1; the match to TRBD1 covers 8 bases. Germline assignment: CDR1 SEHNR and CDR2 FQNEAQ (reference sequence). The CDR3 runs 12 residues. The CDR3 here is CASSPGGLEALF. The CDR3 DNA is TGTGCCAGCAGCCCAGGGGGCCTGGAAGCTCTCTTT.

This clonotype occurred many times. CDR3 loop: CASSFTSGPENTEAFF. Here the CDR3 DNA reads TGCGCCAGCAGCTTTACATCCGGGCCTGAAAACACTGAAGCTTTCTTT. The genes are TRBV5-1 and TRBJ1-1; unclear D gene. With 2 bases removed from V and 2 bases from J, the gap between germline ends came to 16 bases. This CDR3 has 16 amino acids. Per germline, CDR1 SGHRS and CDR2 YFSETQ.

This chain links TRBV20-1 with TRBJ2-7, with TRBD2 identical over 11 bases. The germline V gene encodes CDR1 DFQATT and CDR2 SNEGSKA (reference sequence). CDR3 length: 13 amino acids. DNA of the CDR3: TGCAGGGTTACTAGCGGGAGCTCCTACGAGCAGTACTTC. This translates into CRVTSGSSYEQYF.